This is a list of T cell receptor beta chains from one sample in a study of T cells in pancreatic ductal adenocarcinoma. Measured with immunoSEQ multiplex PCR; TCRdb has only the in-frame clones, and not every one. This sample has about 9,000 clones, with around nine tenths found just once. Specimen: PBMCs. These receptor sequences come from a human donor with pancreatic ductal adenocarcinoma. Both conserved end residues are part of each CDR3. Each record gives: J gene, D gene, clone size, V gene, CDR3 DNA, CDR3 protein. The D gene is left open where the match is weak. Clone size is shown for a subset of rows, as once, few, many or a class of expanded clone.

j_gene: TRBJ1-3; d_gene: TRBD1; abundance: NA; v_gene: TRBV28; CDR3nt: TGTGCCAGCAGTGTACTTGACAGGGGGGGTGGAAACACCATATATTTT; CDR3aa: CASSVLDRGGGNTIYF
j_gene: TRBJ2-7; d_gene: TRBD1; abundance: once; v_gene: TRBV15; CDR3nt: TGTGCCACCAGCAGGGTATACAGGGGATTTGGGGACGAGCAGTACTTC; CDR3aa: CATSRVYRGFGDEQYF
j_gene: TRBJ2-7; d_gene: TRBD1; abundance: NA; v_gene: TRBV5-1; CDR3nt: TGCGCCAGCAGCCCCCTGGACAGGTCGAGCTCCTACGAGCAGTACTTC; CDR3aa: CASSPLDRSSSYEQYF
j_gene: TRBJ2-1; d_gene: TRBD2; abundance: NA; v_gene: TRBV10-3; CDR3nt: TGTGCCATCAGTGTGACTAGCGGGGACTACAATGAGCAGTTCTTC; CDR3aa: CAISVTSGDYNEQFF
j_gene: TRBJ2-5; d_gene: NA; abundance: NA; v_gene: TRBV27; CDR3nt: TGTGCCAGCAGTTTGGGGGCCCCCAGGGGGACCCAGTACTTC; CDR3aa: CASSLGAPRGTQYF
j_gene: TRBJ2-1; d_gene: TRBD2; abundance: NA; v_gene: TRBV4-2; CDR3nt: TGTGCCAGCAGCCAACCACTAGCGGGGGGCGACTACAATGAGCAGTTCTTC; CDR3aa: CASSQPLAGGDYNEQFF
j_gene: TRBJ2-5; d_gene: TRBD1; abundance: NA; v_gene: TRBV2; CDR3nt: TGTGCCAGTACCGGGACAGGGGAGACCCAGTACTTC; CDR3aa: CASTGTGETQYF
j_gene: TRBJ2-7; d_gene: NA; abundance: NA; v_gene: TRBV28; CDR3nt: TGTGCCAGCAGTTTACACGGGACTTCCTACGAGCAGTACTTC; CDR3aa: CASSLHGTSYEQYF
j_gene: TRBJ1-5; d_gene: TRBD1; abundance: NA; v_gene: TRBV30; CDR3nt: TGTGCCTGGACTCGACAGGGAACCCAGCCCCAGCATTTT; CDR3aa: CAWTRQGTQPQHF
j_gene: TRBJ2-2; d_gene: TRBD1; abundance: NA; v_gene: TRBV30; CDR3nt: TGTGCCTGGAGTGTACTATTACGAGCAGGGGGCGCGGCCGGGGAGCTGTTTTTT; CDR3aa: CAWSVLLRAGGAAGELFF
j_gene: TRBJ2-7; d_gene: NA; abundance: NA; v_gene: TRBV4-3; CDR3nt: TGCGCCAGCAGCCAAGAGGCAGGGCCCTACGAGCAGTACTTC; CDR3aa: CASSQEAGPYEQYF
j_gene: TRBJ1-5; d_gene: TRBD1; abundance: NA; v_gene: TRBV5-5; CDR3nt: TGTGCCAGCAGCCTGAGACAGGGGGCGGCTCAGCCCCAGCATTTT; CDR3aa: CASSLRQGAAQPQHF
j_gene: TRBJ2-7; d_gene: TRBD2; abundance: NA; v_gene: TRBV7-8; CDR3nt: TGTGCCAGCAGCTTAGCGTTGGCTAGCGGGTCGGCGAGGGGGGAGCAGTACTTC; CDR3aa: CASSLALASGSARGEQYF
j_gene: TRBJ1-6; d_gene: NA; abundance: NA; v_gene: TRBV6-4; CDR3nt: TGTGCCAGCAGTGACTCGGAGAATTCACCCCTCCACTTT; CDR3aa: CASSDSENSPLHF
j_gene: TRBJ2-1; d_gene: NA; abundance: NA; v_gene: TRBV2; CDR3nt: TGTGCCAGCAGTGCATACAATGAGCAGTTCTTC; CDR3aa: CASSAYNEQFF
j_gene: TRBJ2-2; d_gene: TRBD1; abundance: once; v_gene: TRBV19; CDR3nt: TGTGCCAGTAGTATTACCGGACAGGGGAGGACCGGGGAGCTGTTTTTT; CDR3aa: CASSITGQGRTGELFF
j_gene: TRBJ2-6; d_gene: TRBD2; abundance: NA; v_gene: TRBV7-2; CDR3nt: TGTGCCAGCAGCGCAAGGGGACTAGCGGGGTACTCTGGGGCCAACGTCCTGACTTTC; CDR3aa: CASSARGLAGYSGANVLTF